Given below is one TCR beta chain in context. This sample stems from a study of T cells after yellow fever vaccination. In TCRdb, the 5' RACE reads were re-called with MiXCR into one record per CDR3 protein. The sample has 450,000 to 650,000 distinct CDR3 sequences, approximately 12% seen once. CDR3 size: 16 residues. CDR1 is SGHTA and CDR2 is FQGTGA in the germline V gene. V was pared by 3 bases and J by 2 bases, with 7 bases of the junction left unmatched. Sample: PBMCs, taken on the day of the yellow fever booster vaccination. The J gene is TRBJ2-5, the V gene TRBV7-3; 9 positions agree with TRBD1. The TCR originated in a man aged 25 to 45 who received the YFV17D yellow fever vaccine. In DNA, the CDR3 is TGTGCCAGCAGCTTCCGGGACAGGGAGGTTCAAGAGACCCAGTACTTC. It translates to CASSFRDREVQETQYF.